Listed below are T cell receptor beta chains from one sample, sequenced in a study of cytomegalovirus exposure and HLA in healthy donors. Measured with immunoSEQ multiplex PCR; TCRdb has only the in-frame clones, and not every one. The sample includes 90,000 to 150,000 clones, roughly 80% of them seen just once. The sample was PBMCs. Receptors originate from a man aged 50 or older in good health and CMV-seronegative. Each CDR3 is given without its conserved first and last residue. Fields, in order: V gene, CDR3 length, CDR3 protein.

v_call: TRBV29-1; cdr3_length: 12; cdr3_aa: SVETGTGAYEQY
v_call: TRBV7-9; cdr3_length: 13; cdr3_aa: ASRVLAENTGELF
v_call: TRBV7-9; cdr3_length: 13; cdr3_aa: ASVLREAVYNEQF
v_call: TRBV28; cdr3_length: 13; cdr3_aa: ASRPGGVSGNTIY
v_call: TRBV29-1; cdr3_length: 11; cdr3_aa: SVWETGANVLT
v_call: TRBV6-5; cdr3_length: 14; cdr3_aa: ASSYSAANRYNEQF
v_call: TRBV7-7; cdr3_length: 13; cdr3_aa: ASSLGTGGYEKLF
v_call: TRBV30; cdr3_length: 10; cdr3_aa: AWSLGQETQY
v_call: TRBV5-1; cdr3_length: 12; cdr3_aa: ARLPGGNYNEQF
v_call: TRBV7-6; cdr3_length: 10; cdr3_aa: ASSSVGQPQH
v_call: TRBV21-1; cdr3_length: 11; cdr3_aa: ASSKLPNTEAF
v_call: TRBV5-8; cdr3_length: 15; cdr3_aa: ASSLRTTGTVRSPLH
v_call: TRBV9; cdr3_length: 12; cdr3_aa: ASSVSAGGYGYT
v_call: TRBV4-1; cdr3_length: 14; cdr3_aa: ASSQEGSSGGETQY
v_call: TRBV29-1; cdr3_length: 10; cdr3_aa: SVERGGGEQY
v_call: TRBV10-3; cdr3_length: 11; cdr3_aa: AIIEFLDSEAF
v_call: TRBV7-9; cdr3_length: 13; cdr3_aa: ASSSDRGSYNEQF
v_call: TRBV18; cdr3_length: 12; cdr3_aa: ASSPGGATDTQY
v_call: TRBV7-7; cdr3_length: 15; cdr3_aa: ASSPLSTGGRLQTQY
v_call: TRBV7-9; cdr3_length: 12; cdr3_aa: ASSSVTGGDGYT
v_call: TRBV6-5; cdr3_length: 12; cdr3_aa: ASSTREVGYGYT
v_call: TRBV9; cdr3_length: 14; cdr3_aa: ASSVAPRVGTGELF
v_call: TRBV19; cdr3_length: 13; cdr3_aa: ASSIGASSYNEQF
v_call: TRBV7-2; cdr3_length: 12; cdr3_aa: ASSFRQPNQPQH
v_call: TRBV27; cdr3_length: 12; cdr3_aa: ASSFNRGTDTQY
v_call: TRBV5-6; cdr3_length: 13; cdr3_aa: ASRRPGGPRDEQY
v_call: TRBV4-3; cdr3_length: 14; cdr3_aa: ASSPHSGTLAYEQY
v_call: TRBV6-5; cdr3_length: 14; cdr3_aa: ASSYIAGGRGETQY
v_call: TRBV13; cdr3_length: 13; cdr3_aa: ASSRREVSGNTIY
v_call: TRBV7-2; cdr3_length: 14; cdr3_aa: ASSVGGGRDNSPLH
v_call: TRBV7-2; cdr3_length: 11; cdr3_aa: ASSLGDFYEQY
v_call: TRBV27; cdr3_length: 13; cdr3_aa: ASSIDSLGNQPQH
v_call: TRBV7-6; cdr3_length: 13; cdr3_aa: ASSLEAGESYEQY
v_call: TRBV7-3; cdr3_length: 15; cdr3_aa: ASSSPGKGKENGELF
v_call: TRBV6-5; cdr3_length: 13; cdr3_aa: ASRLAGVNTGELF
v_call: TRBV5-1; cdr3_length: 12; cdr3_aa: ASSKGDSGNTIY
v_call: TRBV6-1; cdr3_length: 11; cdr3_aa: ASDSWDRGEQF
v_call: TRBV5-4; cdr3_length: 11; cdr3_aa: ASSSGDRSLQY
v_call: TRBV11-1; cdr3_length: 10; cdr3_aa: ASTPGGYEQY
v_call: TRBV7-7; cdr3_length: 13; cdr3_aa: ASSPIGQSSQPQH
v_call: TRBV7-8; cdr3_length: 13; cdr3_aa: ASSLVGTGPYGYT
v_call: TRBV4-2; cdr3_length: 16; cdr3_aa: ASSQVGLAGENTDTQY
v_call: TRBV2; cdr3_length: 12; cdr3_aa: ASGQGTAKETQY
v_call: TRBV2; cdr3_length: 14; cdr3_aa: ASSKWGGDSYNEQF
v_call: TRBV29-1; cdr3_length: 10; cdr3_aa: SVGDRGETQY